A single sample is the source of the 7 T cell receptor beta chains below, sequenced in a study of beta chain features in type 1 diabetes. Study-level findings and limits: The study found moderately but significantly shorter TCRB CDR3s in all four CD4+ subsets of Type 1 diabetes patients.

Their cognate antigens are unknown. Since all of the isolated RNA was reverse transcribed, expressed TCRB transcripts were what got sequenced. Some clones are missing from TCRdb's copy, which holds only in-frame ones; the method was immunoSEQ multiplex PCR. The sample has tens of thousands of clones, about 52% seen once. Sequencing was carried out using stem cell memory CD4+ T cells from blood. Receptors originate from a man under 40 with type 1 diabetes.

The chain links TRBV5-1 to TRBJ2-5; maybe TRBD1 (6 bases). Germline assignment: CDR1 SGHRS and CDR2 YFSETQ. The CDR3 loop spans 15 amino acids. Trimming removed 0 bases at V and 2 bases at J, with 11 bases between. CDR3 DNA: TGCGCCAGCAGCTTGGCCGCAGGGGTACAAGAGACCCAGTACTTC. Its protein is CASSLAAGVQETQYF.

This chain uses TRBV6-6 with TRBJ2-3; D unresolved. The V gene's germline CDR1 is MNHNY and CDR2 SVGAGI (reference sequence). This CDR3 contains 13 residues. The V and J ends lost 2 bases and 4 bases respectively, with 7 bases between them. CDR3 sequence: CASSYVRADTQYF. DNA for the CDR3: TGTGCCAGCAGTTACGTTCGGGCAGATACGCAGTATTTT.

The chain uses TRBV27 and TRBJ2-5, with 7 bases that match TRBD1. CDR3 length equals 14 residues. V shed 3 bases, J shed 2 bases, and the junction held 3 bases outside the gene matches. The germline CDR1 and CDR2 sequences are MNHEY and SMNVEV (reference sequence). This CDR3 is CASSFGDRQETQYF. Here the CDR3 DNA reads TGTGCCAGCAGTTTTGGGGACAGACAAGAGACCCAGTACTTC.

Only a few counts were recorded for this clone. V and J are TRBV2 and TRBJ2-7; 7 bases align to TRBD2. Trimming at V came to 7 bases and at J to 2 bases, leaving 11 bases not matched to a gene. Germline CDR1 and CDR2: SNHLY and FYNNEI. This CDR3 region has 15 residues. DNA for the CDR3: TGTGCCAGCACCCCTCTAGCGGCGCCGGCCTACGAGCAGTACTTC. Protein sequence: CASTPLAAPAYEQYF.

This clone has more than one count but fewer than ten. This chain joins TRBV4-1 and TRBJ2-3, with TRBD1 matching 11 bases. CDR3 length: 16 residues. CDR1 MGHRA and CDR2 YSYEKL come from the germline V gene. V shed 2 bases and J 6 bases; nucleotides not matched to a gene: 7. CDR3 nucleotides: TGCGCCAGCAGCCAATCACCGGGACAGGGGGTGGATACGCAGTATTTT. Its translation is CASSQSPGQGVDTQYF.

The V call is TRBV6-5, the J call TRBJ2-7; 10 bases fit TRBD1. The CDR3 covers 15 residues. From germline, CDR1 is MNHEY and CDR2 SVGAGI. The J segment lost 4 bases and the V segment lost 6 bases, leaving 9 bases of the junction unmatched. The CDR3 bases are TGTGCCAGCAGCCCTGGACAGGGGGTCTGGTACGAGCAGTACTTC. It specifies CASSPGQGVWYEQYF.

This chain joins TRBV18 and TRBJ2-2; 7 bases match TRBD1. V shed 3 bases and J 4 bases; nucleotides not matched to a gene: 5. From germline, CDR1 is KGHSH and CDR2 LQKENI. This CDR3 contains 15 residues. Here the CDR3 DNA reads TGTGCCAGCTCACCTCCGGGACAGATCACCGGGGAGCTGTTTTTT. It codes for CASSPPGQITGELFF.